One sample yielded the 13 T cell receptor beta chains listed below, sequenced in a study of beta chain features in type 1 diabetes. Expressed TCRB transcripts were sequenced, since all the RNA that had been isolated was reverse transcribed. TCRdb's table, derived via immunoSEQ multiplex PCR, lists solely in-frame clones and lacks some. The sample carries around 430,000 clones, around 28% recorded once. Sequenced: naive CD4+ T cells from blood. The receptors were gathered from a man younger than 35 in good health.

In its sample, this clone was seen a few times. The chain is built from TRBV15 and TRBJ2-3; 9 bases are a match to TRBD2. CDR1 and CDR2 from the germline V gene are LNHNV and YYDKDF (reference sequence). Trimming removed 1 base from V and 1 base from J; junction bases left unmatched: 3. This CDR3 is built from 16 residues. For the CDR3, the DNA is TGTGCCACCAGCAGAGGTAGCGGGAGACGCACAGATACGCAGTATTTT. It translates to CATSRGSGRRTDTQYF. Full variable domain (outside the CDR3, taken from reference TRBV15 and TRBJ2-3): DAMVIQNPRYQVTQFGKPVTLSCSQTLNHNVMYWYQQKSSQAPKLLFHYYDKDFNNEADTPDNFQSRRPNTSFCFLDIRSPGLGDTAMYLCATSRGSGRRTDTQYFGPGTRLTVL.

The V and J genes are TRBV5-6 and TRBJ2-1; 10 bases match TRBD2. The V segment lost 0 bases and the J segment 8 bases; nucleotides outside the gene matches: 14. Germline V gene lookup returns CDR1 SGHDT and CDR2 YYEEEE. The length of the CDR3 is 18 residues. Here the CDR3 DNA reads TGTGCCAGCAGCTTGGCCTTGGGTAGCGGGAGGCCTGGGGATGAGCAGTTCTTC. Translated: CASSLALGSGRPGDEQFF. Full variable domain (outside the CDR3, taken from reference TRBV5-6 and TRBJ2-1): DAGVTQSPTHLIKTRGQQVTLRCSPKSGHDTVSWYQQALGQGPQFIFQYYEEEERQRGNFPDRFSGHQFPNYSSELNVNALLLGDSALYLCASSLALGSGRPGDEQFFGPGTRLTVL.

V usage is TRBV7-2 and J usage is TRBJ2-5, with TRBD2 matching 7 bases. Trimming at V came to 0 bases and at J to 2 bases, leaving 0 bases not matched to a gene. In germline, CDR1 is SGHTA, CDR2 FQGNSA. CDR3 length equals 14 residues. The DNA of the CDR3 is TGTGCCAGCAGCTTAGCGGGGGGGCAAGAGACCCAGTACTTC. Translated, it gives CASSLAGGQETQYF.

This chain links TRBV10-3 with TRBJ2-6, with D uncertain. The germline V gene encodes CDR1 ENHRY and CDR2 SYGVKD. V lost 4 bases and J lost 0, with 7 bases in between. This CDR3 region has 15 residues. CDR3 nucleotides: TGTGCCATCAGTGGAAGTTTCTCTGGGGCCAACGTCCTGACTTTC. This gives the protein CAISGSFSGANVLTF.

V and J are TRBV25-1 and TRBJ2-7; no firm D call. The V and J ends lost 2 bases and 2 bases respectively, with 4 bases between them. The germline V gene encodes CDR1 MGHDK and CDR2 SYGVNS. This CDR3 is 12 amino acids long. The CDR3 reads CASSEVPYEQYF. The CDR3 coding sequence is TGTGCCAGCAGTGAAGTCCCCTACGAGCAGTACTTC.

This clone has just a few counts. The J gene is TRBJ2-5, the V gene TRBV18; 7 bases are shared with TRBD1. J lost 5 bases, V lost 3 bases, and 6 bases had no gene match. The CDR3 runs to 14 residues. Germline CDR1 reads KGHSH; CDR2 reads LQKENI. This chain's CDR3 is CASSPTGVDETQYF. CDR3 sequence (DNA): TGTGCCAGCTCACCTACAGGGGTGGACGAGACCCAGTACTTC.

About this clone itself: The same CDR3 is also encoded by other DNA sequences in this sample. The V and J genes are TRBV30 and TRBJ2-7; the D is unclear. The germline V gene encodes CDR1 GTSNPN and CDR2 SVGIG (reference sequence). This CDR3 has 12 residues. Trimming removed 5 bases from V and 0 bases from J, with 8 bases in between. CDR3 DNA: TGTGCCTGGTCCCCCAGCTCCTACGAGCAGTACTTC. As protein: CAWSPSSYEQYF.

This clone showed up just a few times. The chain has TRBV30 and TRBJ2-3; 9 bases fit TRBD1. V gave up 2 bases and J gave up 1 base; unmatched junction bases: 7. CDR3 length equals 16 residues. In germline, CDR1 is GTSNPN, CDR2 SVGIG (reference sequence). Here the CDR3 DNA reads TGTGCCTGGAGTAAACCGGGACAGGGAGGCACAGATACGCAGTATTTT. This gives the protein CAWSKPGQGGTDTQYF.

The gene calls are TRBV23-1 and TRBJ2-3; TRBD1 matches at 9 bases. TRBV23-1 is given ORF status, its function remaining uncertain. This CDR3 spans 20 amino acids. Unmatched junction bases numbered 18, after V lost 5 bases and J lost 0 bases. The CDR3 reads CASSVKGWGQGDSSTDTQYF. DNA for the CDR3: TGCGCCAGCAGTGTCAAGGGATGGGGACAGGGTGACTCTAGCACAGATACGCAGTATTTT.

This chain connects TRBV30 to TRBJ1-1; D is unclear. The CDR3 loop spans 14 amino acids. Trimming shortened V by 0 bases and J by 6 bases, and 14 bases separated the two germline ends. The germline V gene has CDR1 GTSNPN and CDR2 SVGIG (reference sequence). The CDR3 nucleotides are TGTGCCTGGAGTGTTAGCCGCGTGTCGGCTGAAGCTTTCTTT. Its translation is CAWSVSRVSAEAFF.

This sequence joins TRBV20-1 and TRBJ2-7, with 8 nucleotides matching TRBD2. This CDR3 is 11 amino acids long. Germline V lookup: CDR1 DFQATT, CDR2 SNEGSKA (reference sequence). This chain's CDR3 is CSFSGTYEQYF. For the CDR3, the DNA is TGCAGCTTTAGCGGGACCTACGAGCAGTACTTC.

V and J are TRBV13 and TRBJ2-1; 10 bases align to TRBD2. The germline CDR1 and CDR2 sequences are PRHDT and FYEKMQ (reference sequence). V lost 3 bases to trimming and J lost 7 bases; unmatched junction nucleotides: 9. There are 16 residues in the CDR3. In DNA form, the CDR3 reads TGTGCCAGCAGCTTTGCCCCCAGCGGGAGGGTGAATGAGCAGTTCTTC. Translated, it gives CASSFAPSGRVNEQFF.

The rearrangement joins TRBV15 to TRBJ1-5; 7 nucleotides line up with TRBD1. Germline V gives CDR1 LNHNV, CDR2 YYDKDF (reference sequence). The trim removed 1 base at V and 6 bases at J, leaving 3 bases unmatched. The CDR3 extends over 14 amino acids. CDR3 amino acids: CATSRADRPQPQHF. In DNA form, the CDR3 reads TGTGCCACCAGCAGAGCGGACAGGCCTCAGCCCCAGCATTTT.